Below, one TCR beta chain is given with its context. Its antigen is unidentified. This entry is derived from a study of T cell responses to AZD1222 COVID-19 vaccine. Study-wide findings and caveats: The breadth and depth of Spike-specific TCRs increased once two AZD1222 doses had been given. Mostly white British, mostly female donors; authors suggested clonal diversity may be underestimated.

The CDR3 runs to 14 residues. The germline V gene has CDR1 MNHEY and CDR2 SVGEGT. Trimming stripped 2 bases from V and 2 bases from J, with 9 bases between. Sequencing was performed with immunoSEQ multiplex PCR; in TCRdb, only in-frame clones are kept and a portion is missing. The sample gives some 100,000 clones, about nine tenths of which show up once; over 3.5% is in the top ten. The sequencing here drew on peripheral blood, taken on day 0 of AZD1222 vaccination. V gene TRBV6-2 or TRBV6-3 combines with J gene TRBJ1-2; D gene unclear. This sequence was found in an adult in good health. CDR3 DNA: TGTGCCAGCAGTTACCCCGGGTCCAACTATGGCTACACCTTC. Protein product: CASSYPGSNYGYTF.